The clone carrying this T cell receptor (beta chain) has a count of ten or more. Its target is not known. Breast cancer patients provided tissue from their axillary draining lymph nodes. This record comes from a study of breast tumors, draining lymph nodes, adjacent tissues. Regarding the study as a whole: The data were judged consistent with most tumor T cells coming from lymph node and expanding in tumor. Compared with lymph nodes, tumors were less diverse; compared with nontumor tissue, more.

TCRdb ran MiXCR on the multiplex PCR reads and lists one entry per CDR3 protein. The data hold fewer than 150,000 distinct CDR3 sequences, with 21% observed a single time. Germline V lookup: CDR1 SGDLS, CDR2 YYNGEE. The length of the CDR3 is 14 residues. Trimming shortened V by 6 bases and J by 5 bases, and 14 bases separated the two germline ends. V gene TRBV9 combines with J gene TRBJ2-2, with D tentatively TRBD1 (6 bases). Sequenced sample: axillary lymph node tissue. The origin of this receptor is a female donor with breast cancer. Some clones in this sample may be carry-over from other donors' samples. The CDR3 here is CASTGHSLTGELFF. CDR3 sequence (DNA): TGTGCCAGCACGGGACATTCACTTACCGGGGAGCTGTTTTTT.